The next 30 T cell receptor beta chains were all read from a single sample in a study of T cell responses to AZD1222 COVID-19 vaccine. The protocol was immunoSEQ multiplex PCR, while the TCRdb copy is restricted to in-frame clones and leaves out a portion. The data contain under 250,000 clones, 85% to 95% of them singletons. Material: peripheral blood, obtained on day 0 of MenACWY control vaccination. Receptors originate from an adult in good health.

This chain links TRBV6-2 or TRBV6-3 with TRBJ1-6; D call uncertain. This CDR3 is built from 15 residues. Germline lookup yields CDR1 MNHEY and CDR2 SVGEGT. V shed 6 bases and J shed 7 bases, with 16 bases lying between them. The CDR3 DNA follows: TGTGCCAGCAGCCAATGGCAGGCCGGGAATTCACCCCTCCACTTT. It translates to CASSQWQAGNSPLHF.

This clone was counted a single time. This rearrangement joins TRBV6-1 to TRBJ1-2; TRBD1 might be the D (5 bases). Between the trimmed V and J ends, which lost 2 bases and 7 bases, there was a span of 11 bases. The CDR3 spans 13 residues. Germline CDR1 reads MNHNS; CDR2 reads SASEGT. The CDR3 DNA is TGTGCCAGCAGTGAACGGGGGGATACTGGCTACACCTTC. Amino acid sequence: CASSERGDTGYTF.

This clone occurred once. The rearrangement uses TRBV7-9 and TRBJ2-1; D remains ambiguous. CDR3 length: 14 amino acids. Per the germline V gene, CDR1 is SEHNR and CDR2 is FQNEAQ (reference sequence). V lost 1 base and J lost 6, with 10 bases in between. CDR3 coding DNA: TGTGCCAGCAGCTTAGATCCCGTAGTCAATGAGCAGTTCTTC. This translates into CASSLDPVVNEQFF.

The chain uses TRBV18 and TRBJ1-4; no clear D. Germline lookup yields CDR1 KGHSH and CDR2 LQKENI. This CDR3 region has 13 residues. With 4 bases removed from V and 6 bases from J, the gap between germline ends came to 9 bases. Here the CDR3 reads CASSLWTDEKLFF. The CDR3 DNA sequence: TGTGCCAGCTCACTCTGGACGGATGAAAAACTGTTTTTT.

J is TRBJ1-1 and V is TRBV19; possibly TRBD1 for D (6 bases). CDR1 is LNHDA and CDR2 is SQIVND in the germline V gene (reference sequence). V shed 5 bases and J shed 4 bases, with 11 bases lying between them. The CDR3 runs 13 residues. The CDR3 loop reads CASSQGGFTEAFF. CDR3 coding DNA: TGTGCCAGTAGTCAAGGGGGTTTCACTGAAGCTTTCTTT.

This chain joins TRBV3-1 (or the pseudogene TRBV3-2) and TRBJ1-2; D is undetermined. Trimming left V 4 bases short and J 0 bases short, with 6 bases between. Germline V gene data show CDR1 as LGHDT and CDR2 as YNNKEL (reference sequence). The CDR3 has 13 amino acids. The CDR3 protein is CASSPVANYGYTF. Here the CDR3 DNA reads TGTGCCAGCAGCCCCGTGGCTAACTATGGCTACACCTTC.

This clone was seen only once. This chain uses TRBV29-1 with TRBJ1-1; D not certain. Germline V gene sequence: CDR1 SQVTM, CDR2 ANQGSEA. Trimming took off 3 bases at V and 1 base at J, with 6 bases between the two ends. This CDR3 is 12 amino acids long. The CDR3 nucleotides read TGCAGCGTTGAGGGCAGGAACACTGAAGCTTTCTTT. Its protein product is CSVEGRNTEAFF.

The rearrangement joins TRBV27 to TRBJ1-1, with D perhaps matching TRBD1 (6 bases). CDR1 is MNHEY and CDR2 is SMNVEV in the germline V gene (reference sequence). V lost 5 bases and J 5 bases, leaving 12 bases between the germline ends. The CDR3 runs to 13 residues. CDR3 loop: CASSPQGGTEAFF. The CDR3 DNA sequence: TGTGCCAGCAGTCCACAGGGAGGAACTGAAGCTTTCTTT.

The rearrangement joins TRBV3-1 (or the pseudogene TRBV3-2) to TRBJ1-1; possibly TRBD1 for D (6 bases). CDR3 length: 15 amino acids. Deletions cut 4 bases from V and 5 bases from J, with 17 bases between. Germline V gene sequence: CDR1 LGHDT, CDR2 YNNKEL (reference sequence). As DNA, the CDR3 is TGTGCCAGCAGCCCCCGCGGAGGGGGGCGGACTGAAGCTTTCTTT. Protein: CASSPRGGGRTEAFF.

This clone was recorded a few times. V usage is TRBV19 and J usage is TRBJ1-5; 10 nucleotides line up with TRBD1. J lost 3 bases, V lost 6 bases, and 8 bases had no gene match. This CDR3 has 16 residues. Germline values: CDR1 LNHDA, CDR2 SQIVND (reference sequence). The CDR3 coding sequence is TGTGCCAGTAGGACTCCGGGACAGGGGAACAATCAGCCCCAGCATTTT. Residues: CASRTPGQGNNQPQHF. The whole variable domain, filled in from reference TRBV19 and TRBJ1-5, reads DGGITQSPKYLFRKEGQNVTLSCEQNLNHDAMYWYRQDPGQGLRLIYYSQIVNDFQKGDIAEGYSVSREKKESFPLTVTSAQKNPTAFYLCASRTPGQGNNQPQHFGDGTRLSIL.

The genes are TRBV4-2 and TRBJ1-5; a possible D gene is TRBD1 (5 bases). Per germline, CDR1 LGHNA and CDR2 YNFKEQ. The CDR3 runs to 15 residues. V gave up 1 base and J gave up 4 bases, with 11 bases separating them. The CDR3 loop reads CASSQALWGNQPQHF. The CDR3 coding sequence is TGTGCCAGCAGCCAAGCCCTTTGGGGGAATCAGCCCCAGCATTTT.

The chain recombines TRBV18 with TRBJ1-3, with no clear D. This CDR3 has 16 residues. Germline assignment: CDR1 KGHSH and CDR2 LQKENI. Trimming took off 3 bases at V and 0 bases at J, with 12 bases between the two ends. CDR3 nucleotide sequence: TGTGCCAGCTCACCCCAAAGGCCCTCCTCTGGAAACACCATATATTTT. This gives the protein CASSPQRPSSGNTIYF.

The chain uses TRBV5-6 and TRBJ1-1; D is ambiguous. CDR3 length: 11 residues. Germline CDR1 is SGHDT and CDR2 is YYEEEE. The germline V and J ends were trimmed by 5 bases and 3 bases, with 5 bases remaining between them. CDR3 nucleotides: TGTGCCAGCAGTCAGTACACTGAAGCTTTCTTT. Its protein is CASSQYTEAFF.

The chain couples TRBV14 to TRBJ1-1, with D possibly being TRBD1 (5 bases). The CDR3 is 14 amino acids. Trimming shortened V by 0 bases and J by 5 bases, and 10 bases separated the two germline ends. Germline V gene sequence: CDR1 SGHDN, CDR2 FVKESK. This CDR3 reads CASSQDRVRTEAFF. CDR3 DNA: TGTGCCAGCAGCCAAGACAGGGTTAGGACTGAAGCTTTCTTT.

This CDR3 reads CASSLEVGGSEAFF. For the CDR3, the DNA is TGCGCCAGCAGCTTGGAGGTGGGGGGATCTGAAGCTTTCTTT. V and J are TRBV5-1 and TRBJ1-1, with D possibly TRBD1 on 5 matching bases. The CDR3 is 14 amino acids. Germline V gene sequence: CDR1 SGHRS, CDR2 YFSETQ. V lost 0 bases and J lost 6, with 12 bases in between.

This clone showed up just once. This chain's CDR3 is CASSWEIQETQYF. The CDR3 coding sequence is TGTGCCAGCAGCTGGGAAATTCAAGAGACCCAGTACTTC. This rearrangement joins TRBV11-2 to TRBJ2-5; D ambiguous. V was pared by 4 bases and J by 2 bases, with 8 bases between. Germline loops: CDR1 SGHAT, CDR2 FQNNGV. The CDR3 contains 13 residues.

The rearrangement uses TRBV7-8 and TRBJ1-3; D is unclear. This CDR3 spans 17 amino acids. Trimming pared 2 bases from V and 0 bases from J, leaving 14 bases between. Germline assignment: CDR1 SGHVS and CDR2 FQNEAQ. DNA for the CDR3: TGTGCCAGCAGCTTAATAGGGTACGGCAGCTCTGGAAACACCATATATTTT. It codes for CASSLIGYGSSGNTIYF. The full variable domain, in which reference TRBV7-8 and TRBJ1-3 provide the parts outside the CDR3, is GAGVSQSPRYKVAKRGQDVALRCDPISGHVSLFWYQQALGQGPEFLTYFQNEAQLDKSGLPSDRFFAERPEGSVSTLKIQRTQQEDSAVYLCASSLIGYGSSGNTIYFGEGSWLTVV.

This clone showed up just a few times. The rearrangement uses TRBV10-3 and TRBJ1-2; TRBD1 aligns across 7 bases. This CDR3 comprises 13 residues. Germline-derived CDR1 and CDR2 are ENHRY and SYGVKD. Here the CDR3 reads CASTGDSPYGYTF. The CDR3 DNA follows: TGTGCTAGTACAGGGGACAGCCCCTATGGCTACACCTTC.

The gene calls are TRBV28 and TRBJ2-7; D perhaps matches TRBD1 (5 bases). Trimming pared 2 bases from V and 6 bases from J, leaving 14 bases between. Germline V gives CDR1 MDHEN, CDR2 SYDVKM. The CDR3 runs to 14 residues. The CDR3 DNA reads as TGTGCCAGCAGTTTACTGTCGACAGTTGTCGAGCAGTACTTC. This sequence encodes CASSLLSTVVEQYF.

The J gene is TRBJ1-2, the V gene TRBV19; no definite D call. V dropped 5 bases and J dropped 7 bases, with 17 bases sitting between them. The CDR3 loop spans 14 amino acids. Germline V gives CDR1 LNHDA, CDR2 SQIVND (reference sequence). The CDR3 DNA sequence: TGTGCCAGTAGTCGTATACACGAGGTAGGTGGCTACACCTTC. Its protein product is CASSRIHEVGGYTF.

The chain employs TRBV5-1 and TRBJ1-2; a possible D gene is TRBD1 (6 bases). This CDR3 comprises 14 residues. Germline assignment: CDR1 SGHRS and CDR2 YFSETQ. Between the trimmed V and J ends, which lost 5 bases and 4 bases, there was a span of 15 bases. CDR3 DNA: TGCGCCAGCAGGACCGACAGGACCTCCTATGGCTACACCTTC. Protein product: CASRTDRTSYGYTF.

The V gene is TRBV19, the J gene TRBJ1-5; D gene unclear. This CDR3 spans 16 amino acids. The germline V and J ends were trimmed by 1 base and 2 bases, with 12 bases remaining between them. Germline V gene lookup returns CDR1 LNHDA and CDR2 SQIVND (reference sequence). The CDR3 protein is CASSIVSIGGNQPQHF. CDR3 DNA sequence: TGTGCCAGTAGTATAGTCAGTATAGGAGGCAATCAGCCCCAGCATTTT.

V is TRBV18 and J is TRBJ1-2; 8 bases agree with TRBD1. CDR1 is KGHSH and CDR2 is LQKENI in the germline V gene. The CDR3 is 17 residues long. V was clipped by 3 bases and J by 4 bases; unmatched bases: 13. Here the CDR3 reads CASSPSGNRGRGYGYTF. In DNA form, the CDR3 reads TGTGCCAGCTCACCGTCCGGAAACAGGGGGAGAGGCTATGGCTACACCTTC.

The chain is built from TRBV6-5 and TRBJ2-1, with 8 bases fitting TRBD2. The CDR3 spans 14 residues. Germline values: CDR1 MNHEY, CDR2 SVGAGI. After removal of 6 bases from V and 2 bases from J, the junction contained 3 bases not matched to a gene. In DNA, the CDR3 is TGTGCCAGCAGGGCGGGGGGCCCCTACAATGAGCAGTTCTTC. Protein sequence: CASRAGGPYNEQFF.

V is TRBV7-2 and J is TRBJ1-2, with 9 bases aligning to TRBD1. This CDR3 is 14 amino acids long. Losses at the gene ends were 4 bases for V and 6 bases for J; bases not matched to a gene: 6. Germline CDR1 reads SGHTA; CDR2 reads FQGNSA. CDR3 protein: CASSSNRGLDGYTF. CDR3 nucleotides: TGTGCCAGCAGCTCAAACAGGGGGCTTGATGGCTACACCTTC.

The genes are TRBV30 and TRBJ1-1; D might be TRBD1 (5 bases). This CDR3 is built from 14 residues. Germline loops: CDR1 GTSNPN, CDR2 SVGIG (reference sequence). V lost 2 bases and J 1 base, leaving 11 bases between the germline ends. Here the CDR3 DNA reads TGTGCCTGGAGTAAGGGGCTGGGGAACACTGAAGCTTTCTTT. As protein: CAWSKGLGNTEAFF.

The rearrangement uses TRBV15 and TRBJ1-2; no firm D call. CDR1 and CDR2 (germline): LNHNV, YYDKDF (reference sequence). V was trimmed by 0 bases and J by 2 bases, leaving 4 bases between them. This CDR3 is 13 amino acids long. The CDR3 nucleotides are TGTGCCACCAGCAGAGACAGGAACTATGGCTACACCTTC. Translated, it gives CATSRDRNYGYTF.

The chain employs TRBV7-2 and TRBJ1-5; 8 bases align to TRBD1. This CDR3 spans 15 amino acids. J was trimmed by 2 bases and V by 4 bases; bases with no gene match: 4. Germline V lookup: CDR1 SGHTA, CDR2 FQGNSA. CDR3 nucleotides: TGTGCCAGCAGCTCAGTGACAGGGGGCAATCAGCCCCAGCATTTT. Translated: CASSSVTGGNQPQHF.

The sample holds one count of this clone. This chain joins TRBV5-1 and TRBJ1-3, with D perhaps matching TRBD1 (5 bases). CDR1 SGHRS and CDR2 YFSETQ come from the germline V gene. This CDR3 spans 16 amino acids. With 1 base removed from V and 3 bases from J, the gap between germline ends came to 14 bases. CDR3 nucleotide sequence: TGCGCCAGCAGCTTGACTCGGGGGATCCTTGGAAACACCATATATTTT. Residues: CASSLTRGILGNTIYF.

This chain joins TRBV6-4 and TRBJ1-1; D is uncertain. Germline assignment: CDR1 MRHNA and CDR2 SNTAGT. The germline V and J ends were trimmed by 3 bases and 1 base, with 9 bases remaining between them. There are 14 residues in the CDR3. The CDR3 reads CASSDQTPNTEAFF. CDR3 in DNA: TGTGCCAGCAGTGATCAGACACCGAACACTGAAGCTTTCTTT.